One and the same sample provided the 4 T cell receptor beta chains below, sequenced in a study of blood T cell repertoires in COVID-19. Repertoires were generated with immunoSEQ multiplex PCR, while TCRdb's copy carries only in-frame clones and drops some. The sample lists around 170,000 clones; roughly 86% were seen once. Material for sequencing was PBMCs or T cells enriched from blood (not recorded which). The receptors were sampled from a woman in her twenties or thirties who had recovered from COVID-19.

A note on this clone: This sample also contains other DNA sequences that code for the same CDR3. V and J are TRBV6-5 and TRBJ2-1; no clear D. The CDR3 contains 10 residues. Trimming shortened V by 8 bases and J by 6 bases, and 5 bases separated the two germline ends. The germline gives CDR1 MNHEY, CDR2 SVGAGI. Here the CDR3 DNA reads TGTGCCAGCGGCCCCAATGAGCAGTTCTTC. Amino acid sequence: CASGPNEQFF.

There are a few counts of this clone. The chain couples TRBV7-6 to TRBJ2-5; 8 nucleotides align to TRBD2. CDR3 length: 18 amino acids. Germline CDR1 reads SGHVS; CDR2 reads FNYEAQ. The V segment lost 3 bases and the J segment 5 bases; nucleotides outside the gene matches: 17. The CDR3 DNA follows: TGTGCCAGCAGCTTTCCCCTGAGTCAGGCGGGAGGAGAGGAGACCCAGTACTTC. Its translation: CASSFPLSQAGGEETQYF.

V gene TRBV18 combines with J gene TRBJ2-7; D possibly corresponds to TRBD1 (6 bases). Per the germline V gene, CDR1 is KGHSH and CDR2 is LQKENI. Trimming stripped 5 bases from V and 0 bases from J, with 8 bases between. CDR3 length: 13 amino acids. The CDR3 DNA sequence: TGTGCCAGCTCATCGGACAGCTCCTACGAGCAGTACTTC. Encoded protein: CASSSDSSYEQYF.

This chain links TRBV24-1 with TRBJ1-5; D uncertain. Trimming removed 4 bases from V and 1 base from J, with 7 bases in between. CDR1 and CDR2 (germline): KGHDR, SFDVKD. CDR3 size: 14 residues. The CDR3 coding sequence is TGTGCCACCAGTGACCCAGGCAGCAATCAGCCCCAGCATTTT. Protein sequence: CATSDPGSNQPQHF.